This T cell receptor beta chain was observed in a study of siplizumab effects on memory and regulatory T cells (dated by TCRdb to about 2019). In terms of the full investigation: The study looked at the effect of siplizumab, an anti-CD2 antibody, on alloreactive T-cell subsets in allogeneic mixed lymphocyte reactions made from human PBMCs.

What the authors observed across the whole study: Whether proliferating Tregs from siplizumab cultures actually had suppressive function was not functionally confirmed. In reactions with siplizumab, an average of approximately 69% of mappable alloreactive CD4+ clones were Treg-derived, compared with about 27% in control reactions. Because sequences below about 10^-5 frequency were poorly captured, only a minor fraction of alloreactive clones could be mapped to unstimulated subsets. Siplizumab significantly reduced the cumulative frequency of alloreactive sequences traceable to unstimulated CD4+ memory T cells. Unstimulated naive T cells appeared more diverse than memory T cells, and naive cells seemed to contribute substantially to the alloresponse. About 75-95% of proliferating CD4+ or CD8+ clones could not be given a naive or memory phenotype.

CDR1 MNHEY and CDR2 SVGAGI are derived from the germline V gene. From the cysteine through the phenylalanine, the CDR3 covers 14 amino acids. The only DNA kept is the CDR3, 42 bases in frame from the first base. V and J lose 6 bases and 0 bases, and a span of 12 bases separates them. This clone is regarded as medium-sized (0.01 to 0.1%). No cognate antigen has been identified for it. It has no much larger one-base neighbor in the sample; base qualities were not kept. Receptor amplification or capture employed the immunoSEQ multiplex PCR assay. The deep sequencing platform assayed roughly 10^5 TCR templates per sample. Genomic DNA extracted from sorted T cells was the material used for TCRbeta CDR3 sequencing. The study's own analysis went as follows. Clonal analysis of TCRbeta CDR3 data was done in the R programming language. Unstimulated samples were compared with post-reaction CFSE-low samples to define alloreactive CD4+ and CD8+ clones. Regulatory or non-regulatory origin was assigned to alloreactive CD4+ clones by matching of sequences to sorted unstimulated Treg and non-Treg repertoires. The clones in this table, taken by TCRdb from immuneACCESS, are in-frame only. Not every clone is retained; where verified, under half of the shortfall comes from an unresolved V gene, and the cause of the rest is unknown. From that table come the V and J calls and clone size; the DNA was used to work out D and trimming. Here the sample has approximately 70,000 clones; about 90% occur a single time. The ten largest clones represent roughly 29% of the sample.

Sorted unstimulated T cells and proliferating T cells recovered from mixed lymphocyte reactions were subjected to TCRbeta CDR3 sequencing. Fresh whole blood from more than 9 HLA-typed healthy donors served as the source for isolating PBMCs. The receptor was derived from a human donor in good health. Sequenced sample: CD8+ T cells sorted from blood. The chain uses TRBV6-5 and TRBJ2-7; the D gene is unclear. Here the CDR3 is given as CASSLGRSSYEQYF. The DNA is as follows: TGTGCCAGCAGCTTGGGCCGGAGCTCCTACGAGCAGTACTTC.